This T cell receptor beta chain was sequenced in a study of shared clonotypes between healthy human individuals. Study-level information: The composition of the donors was a couple of women and a few men aged 18 to 49. Per-donor plates numbered three CD4 naive, three CD4 memory, two CD8 naive and one CD8 memory. Study-wide results and limits: Collection of samples was limited to blood; tissue repertoires likely differ.

V dropped 7 bases and J dropped 9 bases, with 16 bases sitting between them. This CDR3 has 13 amino acids. The germline V gene encodes CDR1 MNHNY and CDR2 SVGAGI (reference sequence). Data came from immunoSEQ multiplex PCR; TCRdb stores just in-frame clones and leaves some out. The top ten hold roughly 0.15% of the sample, which has a few million clones, around nine tenths seen once. Points on this clone: Its cognate antigen is unknown.

Splitting the CD4+ cells yielded a CD45RA+ naive subset and a CD45RA-negative memory subset. The chain is built from TRBV6-6 and TRBJ2-1; weak D call: TRBD1 (5 bases). Sequencing used naive CD4+ T cells sorted from blood. Subset specified: CD45RA+ positively selected. The sequence derives from a man between 18 and 29 years old in good health. CDR3 DNA: TGTGCCAGCACTCAACCCCAGCAGGGTGAGCAGTTCTTC. Residues: CASTQPQQGEQFF.